This T cell receptor (beta chain) is drawn from a study of OX40 agonist ivuxolimab in advanced cancers. Study findings and constraints: Compared with CD4+, CD8+ T cells on average had more expanded clones.

In regard to this clone: Antigen specificity is unknown.

Method: immunoSEQ multiplex PCR; TCRdb's copy keeps in-frame clones and lacks some. The data show 70,000 to 95,000 clones, approximately 95% seen once. The TCR originated in an adult with an advanced solid tumor such as melanoma, head and neck, liver or kidney cancer. Sequencing was performed on CD4+ or CD8+ T cells sorted from blood, taken in a trial of the OX40 agonist ivuxolimab.

The CDR3 region is CSALGQAYEQYF. CDR3 sequence (DNA): TGCAGCGCCCTTGGACAGGCCTACGAGCAGTACTTC. The chain uses TRBV29-1 and TRBJ2-7; TRBD1 matches 7 bases. CDR3 length equals 12 residues. Germline values: CDR1 SQVTM, CDR2 ANQGSEA. Losses at the gene ends were 7 bases for V and 2 bases for J; bases not matched to a gene: 5.